This T cell receptor (beta chain) was recovered during a study of human T cells and chemical hapten exposure (dated by TCRdb to 2020 to 2023). About the full investigation: For sensitization, 2% DPC in acetone was applied to a roughly 2 cm by roughly 2 cm area of upper inner arm skin. Throughout the study period of 20 to 25 weeks, patients also received therapeutic DPC doses to the scalp every week. Under 30 alopecia patients gave blood for TCR sequencing at one to four time points (pre-sensitization, 2, 6 and 24 weeks). Most of the patients in the cohort were female, and the cohort covered alopecia areata with under or over 50% scalp involvement, alopecia totalis and alopecia universalis. Blood was sampled from patients pre-sensitization (week 0) and at 2, 6 and about 24 weeks after DPC sensitization. This study followed changes in the peripheral blood TCR repertoire in vivo during primary and secondary sensitization of alopecia patients to the hapten diphenylcyclopropenone (DPC). Patch tests used Finn chambers with 0.01% DPC on the upper back, scored after 6 days by International Contact Dermatitis Research Group standards. The libraries were sequenced as a pool, and the TCR yield per sample differed mostly because of small variations in library volumes within the pool. What the authors observed across the whole study: No change with DPC sensitization was found in the number of TCRs above 1 in 1000 frequency, and no evidence of global repertoire structure alterations was found. Compared with pre-sensitization or healthy control sets, expanded TCRs formed significantly more large CDR3 similarity clusters, which is consistent with antigen-driven responses. Repeated subsampling changed both the strength of the expansion versus patch-test correlation and the threshold at which that correlation became significant. Patch test score was positively correlated with the number of PT1 expanded TCRs, with significance at thresholds 8, 16 and 32 but not at 4. Because all patients had alopecia, a presumed autoimmune disease, the immune response of the patients might differ from that of healthy individuals.

The time point label here, explained by the study, means: patch test 1, 2 weeks after DPC sensitization. The treatment or condition label corresponds to: therapeutic diphenylcyclopropenone sensitization with weekly scalp DPC. Blood at each patch-test visit was drawn before the patch test was applied. To be eligible, patients had to be aged 18 to 70, diagnosed with alopecia and judged suitable for DPC therapy, while pregnant patients were excluded. Total RNA was extracted from unfractionated whole blood that had been collected in Tempus Blood RNA tubes. Libraries were prepared through RACE. The run used a NextSeq 500. Library preparation attached unique molecular identifiers to individual cDNA molecules for quantitative, reproducible TCR counting. From each blood RNA sample, both TCR alpha and TCR beta chains were sequenced. Regarding the original processing steps: A median of around 100,000 TCRs per sample was observed, with a range of roughly 23,224 to 750,000. V, J and CDR3 annotation of the TCR reads was performed with the Decombinator software suite. Every sample was subsampled to the same number of TCRs (28,000) for the PS versus PT1 abundance plots. TCRs were defined as expanded if absent before sensitization and observed at least eight times at the 2-week time point. The public reads were run again by TCRdb, first through fastp at Q25 and then through MiXCR, and only productive beta chains were kept. Every CDR3 protein is listed once, alongside the most common genes and DNA of its rows. TCRdb's processing, not the study's, gives the V and J calls here. The sample includes over 45,000 distinct CDR3 sequences, with around 9.3% observed a single time. The ten largest clones take up 13% of the sample.

In its sample, this clonotype was seen a few times. What antigen it recognizes has not been identified. No qualities accompany the bases; no much larger clone lies one base away. The CDR3 runs 15 residues from the cysteine to the phenylalanine. Only the CDR3 DNA is retained, 45 bases long and in frame from the first base. From the germline V gene, CDR1 is SGHRS and CDR2 is YFSETQ. Trimming leaves V shorter by 3 bases and J shorter by 0 bases, with the junction holding 4 bases beyond the gene matches. The rearranged segments are TRBV5-1 and TRBJ2-3; 7 bases in the middle match TRBD2. The specimen comprised whole blood, sampled in connection with sensitization to the hapten diphenylcyclopropenone (DPC). The sequence was obtained from a woman in her forties with alopecia areata. Some clones in this sample may be carry-over from other donors' samples. The DNA sequence is TGCGCCAGCAGCTGGCAAGCGGGGAGCACAGATACGCAGTATTTT. This encodes CASSWQAGSTDTQYF.